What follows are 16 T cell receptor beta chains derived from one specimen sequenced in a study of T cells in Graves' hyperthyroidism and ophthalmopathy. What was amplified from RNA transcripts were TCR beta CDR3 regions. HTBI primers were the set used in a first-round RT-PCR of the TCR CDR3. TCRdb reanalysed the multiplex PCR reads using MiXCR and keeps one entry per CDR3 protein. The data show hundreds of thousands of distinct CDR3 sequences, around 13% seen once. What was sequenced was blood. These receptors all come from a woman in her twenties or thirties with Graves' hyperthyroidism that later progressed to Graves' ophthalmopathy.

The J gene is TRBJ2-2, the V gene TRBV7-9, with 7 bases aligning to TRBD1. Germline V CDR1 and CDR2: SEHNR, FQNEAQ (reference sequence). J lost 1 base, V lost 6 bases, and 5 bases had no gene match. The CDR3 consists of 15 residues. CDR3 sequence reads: CASRQGTENTGELFF. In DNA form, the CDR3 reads TGTGCCAGCAGACAGGGGACAGAGAACACCGGGGAGCTGTTTTTT. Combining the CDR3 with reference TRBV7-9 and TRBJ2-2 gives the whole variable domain DTGVSQNPRHKITKRGQNVTFRCDPISEHNRLYWYRQTLGQGPEFLTYFQNEAQLEKSRLLSDRFSAERPKGSFSTLEIQRTEQGDSAMYLCASRQGTENTGELFFGEGSRLTVL.

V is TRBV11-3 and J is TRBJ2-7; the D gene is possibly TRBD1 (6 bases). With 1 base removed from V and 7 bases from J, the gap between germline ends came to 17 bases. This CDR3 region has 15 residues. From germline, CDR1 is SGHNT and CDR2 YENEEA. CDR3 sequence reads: CASSLAVMGAGEQYF. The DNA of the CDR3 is TGTGCCAGCAGCTTAGCCGTCATGGGGGCGGGTGAGCAGTACTTC.

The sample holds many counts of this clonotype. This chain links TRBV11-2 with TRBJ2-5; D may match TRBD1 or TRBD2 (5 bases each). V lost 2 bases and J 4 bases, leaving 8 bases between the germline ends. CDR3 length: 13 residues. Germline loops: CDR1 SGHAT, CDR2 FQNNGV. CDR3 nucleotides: TGTGCCAGCAGCTTAAGGGGAGTAGAGACCCAGTACTTC. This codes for CASSLRGVETQYF.

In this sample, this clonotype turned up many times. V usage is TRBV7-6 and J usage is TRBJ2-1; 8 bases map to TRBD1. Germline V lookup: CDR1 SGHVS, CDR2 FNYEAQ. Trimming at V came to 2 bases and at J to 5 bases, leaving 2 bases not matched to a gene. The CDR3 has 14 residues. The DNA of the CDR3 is TGTGCCAGCAGCTTACAGACAGGGGACAATGAGCAGTTCTTC. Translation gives CASSLQTGDNEQFF.

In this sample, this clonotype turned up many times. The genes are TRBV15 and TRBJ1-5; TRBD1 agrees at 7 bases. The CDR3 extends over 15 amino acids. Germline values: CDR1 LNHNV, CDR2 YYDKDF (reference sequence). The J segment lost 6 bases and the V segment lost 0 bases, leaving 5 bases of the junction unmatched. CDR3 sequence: CATSRDTSGGQPQHF. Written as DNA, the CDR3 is TGTGCCACCAGCAGAGATACTTCAGGGGGTCAGCCCCAGCATTTT.

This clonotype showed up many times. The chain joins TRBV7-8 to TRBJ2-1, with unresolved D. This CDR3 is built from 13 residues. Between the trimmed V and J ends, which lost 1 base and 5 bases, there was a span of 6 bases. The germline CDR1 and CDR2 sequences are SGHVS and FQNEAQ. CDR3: CASSLVLDNEQFF. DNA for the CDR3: TGTGCCAGCAGCTTAGTGCTGGACAATGAGCAGTTCTTC.

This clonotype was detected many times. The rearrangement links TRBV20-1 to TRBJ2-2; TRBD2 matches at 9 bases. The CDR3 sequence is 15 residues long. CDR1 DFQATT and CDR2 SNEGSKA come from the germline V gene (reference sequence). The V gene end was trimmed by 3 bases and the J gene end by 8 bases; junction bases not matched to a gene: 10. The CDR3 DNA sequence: TGCAGTGCTAGTCCTAGCGGGAATGCGCCGGGGGAGCTGTTTTTT. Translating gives CSASPSGNAPGELFF.

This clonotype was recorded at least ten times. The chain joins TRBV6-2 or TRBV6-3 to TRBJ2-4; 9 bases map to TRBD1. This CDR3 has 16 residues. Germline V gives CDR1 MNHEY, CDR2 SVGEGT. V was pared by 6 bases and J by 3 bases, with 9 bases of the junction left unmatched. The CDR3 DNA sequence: TGTGCCAGCAGGACTAGACAGGGGGTGGACAAAAACATTCAGTACTTC. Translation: CASRTRQGVDKNIQYF.

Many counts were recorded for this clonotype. CDR3 protein: CASSEGQGPNNEQFF. CDR3 in DNA: TGTGCCAGCAGCGAAGGGCAGGGGCCAAACAATGAGCAGTTCTTC. The chain joins TRBV25-1 to TRBJ2-1, with D perhaps TRBD1 (6 bases). CDR3 length: 15 residues. Germline V gene data show CDR1 as MGHDK and CDR2 as SYGVNS. Trimming removed 6 bases at V and 5 bases at J, with 17 bases between.

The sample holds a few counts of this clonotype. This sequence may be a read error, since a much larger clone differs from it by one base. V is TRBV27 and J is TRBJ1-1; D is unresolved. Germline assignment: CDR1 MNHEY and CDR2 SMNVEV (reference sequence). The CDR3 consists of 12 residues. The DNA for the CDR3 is TGTGCCAGCAGTTCACAGAACACTAAAGCTTTCTTT. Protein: CASSSQNTKAFF.

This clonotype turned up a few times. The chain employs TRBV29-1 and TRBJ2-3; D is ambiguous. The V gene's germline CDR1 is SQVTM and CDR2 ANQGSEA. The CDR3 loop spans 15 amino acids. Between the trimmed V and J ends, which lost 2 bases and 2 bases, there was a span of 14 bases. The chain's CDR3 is CSVERAPDFTDTQYF. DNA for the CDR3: TGCAGCGTTGAACGGGCTCCTGATTTCACAGATACGCAGTATTTT.

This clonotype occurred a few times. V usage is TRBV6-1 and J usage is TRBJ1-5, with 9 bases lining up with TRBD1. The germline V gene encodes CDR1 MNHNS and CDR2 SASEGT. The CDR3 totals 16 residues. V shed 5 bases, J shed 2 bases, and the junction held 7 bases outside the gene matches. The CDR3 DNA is TGTGCCAGCAGTCGGACAGGGGATTATGGCAATCAGCCCCAGCATTTT. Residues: CASSRTGDYGNQPQHF.

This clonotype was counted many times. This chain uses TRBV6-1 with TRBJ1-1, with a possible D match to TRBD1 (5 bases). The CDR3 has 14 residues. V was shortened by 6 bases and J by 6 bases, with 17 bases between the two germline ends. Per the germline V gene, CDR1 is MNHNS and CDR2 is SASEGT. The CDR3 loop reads CASSNDPGTPEAFF. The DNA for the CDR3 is TGTGCCAGCAGCAATGACCCCGGGACTCCTGAAGCTTTCTTT.

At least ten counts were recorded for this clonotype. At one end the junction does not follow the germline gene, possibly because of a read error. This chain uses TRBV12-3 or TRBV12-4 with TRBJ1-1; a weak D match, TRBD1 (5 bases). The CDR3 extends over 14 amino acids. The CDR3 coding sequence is TGTGCCAGCAGCTTAGGGAGGGGTAACACTGAAGCTTTCTTT. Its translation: CASSLGRGNTEAFF.

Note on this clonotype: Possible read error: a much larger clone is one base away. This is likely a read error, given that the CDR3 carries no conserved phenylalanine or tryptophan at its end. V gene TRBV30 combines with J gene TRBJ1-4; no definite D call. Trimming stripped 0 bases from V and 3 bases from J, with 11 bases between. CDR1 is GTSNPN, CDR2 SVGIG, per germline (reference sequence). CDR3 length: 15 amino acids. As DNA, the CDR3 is TGTGCCTGGAGTGTACCCTCTCTTGCTAATGAAAAACTGTTTTAT. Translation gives CAWSVPSLANEKLFY.

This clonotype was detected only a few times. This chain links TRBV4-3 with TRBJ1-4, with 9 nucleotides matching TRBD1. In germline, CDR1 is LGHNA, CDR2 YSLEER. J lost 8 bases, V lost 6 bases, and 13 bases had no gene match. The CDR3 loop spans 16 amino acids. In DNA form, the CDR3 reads TGCGCCAGCAGTCAATATTCACAGGGGGCAAACGAAAAACTGTTTTTT. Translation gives CASSQYSQGANEKLFF.